Following are 14 T cell receptor beta chains from one sample sequenced in a study of CD8+ T cells in alopecia areata. Extracted from the samples, RNA was reverse transcribed into cDNA to serve as the sequencing template. TCRdb's copy holds only in-frame clones and misses some; the assay was immunoSEQ multiplex PCR. The top ten clones hold 5.7% of a sample with about 120,000 clones, 61% of them seen once. The treatment: oral pan-JAK inhibitor, 5-10 mg twice daily. Here the sequenced sample was CD4+ T cells sorted from blood, taken at week 4, from a patient treated with tofacitinib. The receptors were gathered from a human donor with alopecia areata.

This chain uses TRBV5-1 with TRBJ2-7, with TRBD2 matching over 7 bases. The V and J ends lost 0 bases and 2 bases, in that order; junction bases with no gene match: 11. This CDR3 is built from 17 residues. Germline CDR1 and CDR2: SGHRS and YFSETQ. The CDR3 here is CASSLGPGAGRAYEQYF. Written as DNA, the CDR3 is TGCGCCAGCAGCTTGGGGCCCGGAGCGGGGAGGGCCTACGAGCAGTACTTC.

The chain uses TRBV9 and TRBJ1-4; 9 nucleotides match TRBD1. With 3 bases clipped from V and 8 bases from J, the junction kept 5 bases outside the gene matches. This CDR3 has 14 residues. CDR1 SGDLS and CDR2 YYNGEE come from the germline V gene. The CDR3, as DNA: TGTGCCAGCAGCGAGGACAGGGGTTCCGAAAAACTGTTTTTT. It codes for CASSEDRGSEKLFF.

This clone occurred a few times. This rearrangement joins TRBV18 to TRBJ1-2; no reliable D call. Germline CDR1 is KGHSH and CDR2 is LQKENI. The CDR3 is made up of 15 amino acids. Trimming pared 0 bases from V and 4 bases from J, leaving 12 bases between. The CDR3 DNA is TGTGCCAGCTCACCACCTTGGGATGCGAGCTATGGCTACACCTTC. This gives the protein CASSPPWDASYGYTF.

The rearrangement joins TRBV15 to TRBJ2-7; 8 positions agree with TRBD2. The CDR3 is 16 residues long. The germline CDR1 and CDR2 sequences are LNHNV and YYDKDF (reference sequence). V was pared by 0 bases and J by 2 bases, with 6 bases of the junction left unmatched. CDR3: CATSRDLRGGAYEQYF. DNA of the CDR3: TGTGCCACCAGCAGAGATCTACGGGGGGGAGCCTACGAGCAGTACTTC. Combining the CDR3 with reference TRBV15 and TRBJ2-7 gives the whole variable domain DAMVIQNPRYQVTQFGKPVTLSCSQTLNHNVMYWYQQKSSQAPKLLFHYYDKDFNNEADTPDNFQSRRPNTSFCFLDIRSPGLGDTAMYLCATSRDLRGGAYEQYFGPGTRLTVT.

The chain couples TRBV13 to TRBJ2-7; 9 nucleotides align to TRBD2. Germline trimming cut 5 bases from V and 5 bases from J; bases unmatched to any gene: 7. The germline CDR1 and CDR2 sequences are PRHDT and FYEKMQ (reference sequence). This CDR3 is 14 amino acids long. The CDR3 DNA follows: TGTGCCAGCAGCCGTCGGATAGCGGGAGACGAGCAGTACTTC. Protein product: CASSRRIAGDEQYF.

The V and J genes are TRBV4-1 and TRBJ1-5; unclear D gene. V lost 2 bases and J 11 bases, leaving 7 bases between the germline ends. Germline V gene data show CDR1 as MGHRA and CDR2 as YSYEKL. The CDR3 totals 11 residues. This CDR3 reads CASSQIVAQHF. CDR3 nucleotides: TGCGCCAGCAGCCAAATTGTAGCCCAGCATTTT.

The chain uses TRBV29-1 and TRBJ1-5, with 11 bases lining up with TRBD1. Germline-derived CDR1 and CDR2 are SQVTM and ANQGSEA. The CDR3 length is 14 residues. V was pared by 3 bases and J by 8 bases, with 6 bases of the junction left unmatched. CDR3 sequence (DNA): TGCAGCGTTGACTTAAGGGACAGGGGGGAGCCCCAGCATTTT. Residues: CSVDLRDRGEPQHF.

The chain combines TRBV2 with TRBJ2-2, with 13 bases lining up with TRBD2. CDR1 and CDR2 (germline): SNHLY, FYNNEI. Germline trimming cut 9 bases from V and 4 bases from J; bases unmatched to any gene: 5. CDR3 length: 15 amino acids. The CDR3 nucleotides read TGTGCCAGAAGGGGACTAGCGGGGAGCACCGGGGAGCTGTTTTTT. Protein sequence: CARRGLAGSTGELFF.

J is TRBJ2-3 and V is TRBV2; tentative D call: TRBD1 (5 bases). With 3 bases removed from V and 2 bases from J, the gap between germline ends came to 9 bases. Germline-derived CDR1 and CDR2 are SNHLY and FYNNEI. The CDR3 is 14 residues long. CDR3 sequence: CASSDRVATDTQYF. DNA of the CDR3: TGTGCCAGCAGTGACAGGGTTGCCACAGATACGCAGTATTTT.

This clone appeared a few times. V gene TRBV6-5 combines with J gene TRBJ2-7, with 7 bases aligning to TRBD1. Unmatched junction bases numbered 3, after V lost 0 bases and J lost 1 base. CDR3 length: 15 residues. Germline V gene sequence: CDR1 MNHEY, CDR2 SVGAGI. CDR3 sequence reads: CASSYSNRGSYEQYF. Written as DNA, the CDR3 is TGTGCCAGCAGTTACTCTAACAGGGGATCCTACGAGCAGTACTTC.

The rearrangement uses TRBV9 and TRBJ2-1; 8 nucleotides match TRBD2. J gave up 0 bases and V 0 bases, and 5 bases lay outside the gene matches. Per the germline V gene, CDR1 is SGDLS and CDR2 is YYNGEE. The CDR3 covers 17 residues. CDR3 in amino acids: CASSVEISGSSYNEQFF. The CDR3 DNA reads TGTGCCAGCAGCGTAGAGATAAGCGGGAGCTCCTACAATGAGCAGTTCTTC.

The chain recombines TRBV4-2 with TRBJ2-2; 9 bases agree with TRBD2. The ends lost 2 bases at V and 0 bases at J; junction bases unmatched: 7. This CDR3 region has 18 residues. From germline, CDR1 is LGHNA and CDR2 YNFKEQ. The CDR3 DNA is TGTGCCAGCAGCCAACCCCGGACTAGCGCCGCGAACACCGGGGAGCTGTTTTTT. This translates into CASSQPRTSAANTGELFF.

This clone showed up just a few times. The V and J genes are TRBV29-1 and TRBJ2-7; 7 nucleotides align to TRBD1. This CDR3 is built from 13 residues. From germline, CDR1 is SQVTM and CDR2 ANQGSEA. With 6 bases clipped from V and 5 bases from J, the junction kept 10 bases outside the gene matches. The CDR3 here is CSVREGTVNEQYF. CDR3 DNA sequence: TGCAGCGTACGGGAAGGGACAGTCAACGAGCAGTACTTC.

This chain uses TRBV18 with TRBJ2-2, with 9 bases identical to TRBD1. V shed 3 bases and J 3 bases; nucleotides not matched to a gene: 8. This CDR3 region has 17 residues. Germline CDR1 is KGHSH and CDR2 is LQKENI. The CDR3: CASSPGTGSDYTGELFF. DNA for the CDR3: TGTGCCAGCTCACCGGGGACAGGGTCGGACTACACCGGGGAGCTGTTTTTT.